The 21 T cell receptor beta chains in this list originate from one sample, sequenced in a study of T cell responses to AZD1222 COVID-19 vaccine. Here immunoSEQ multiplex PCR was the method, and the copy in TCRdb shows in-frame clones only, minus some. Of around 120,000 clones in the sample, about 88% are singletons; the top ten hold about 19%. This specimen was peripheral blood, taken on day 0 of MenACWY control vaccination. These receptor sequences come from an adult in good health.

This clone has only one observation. The CDR3 DNA sequence: TGTGCCAGCAGCCAATGGACAGGGAGGATTGAAAAACTGTTTTTT. Translated, it gives CASSQWTGRIEKLFF. This chain joins TRBV4-2 and TRBJ1-4, with 8 nucleotides matching TRBD1. Germline trimming cut 2 bases from V and 7 bases from J; bases unmatched to any gene: 6. This CDR3 is built from 15 residues. From germline, CDR1 is LGHNA and CDR2 YNFKEQ.

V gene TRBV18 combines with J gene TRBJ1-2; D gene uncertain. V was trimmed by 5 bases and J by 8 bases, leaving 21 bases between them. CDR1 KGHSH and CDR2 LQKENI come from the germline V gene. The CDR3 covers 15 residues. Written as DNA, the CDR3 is TGTGCCAGCTCAGCGAATCAAAGGTTCGGTGAGGGCTACACCTTC. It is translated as CASSANQRFGEGYTF.

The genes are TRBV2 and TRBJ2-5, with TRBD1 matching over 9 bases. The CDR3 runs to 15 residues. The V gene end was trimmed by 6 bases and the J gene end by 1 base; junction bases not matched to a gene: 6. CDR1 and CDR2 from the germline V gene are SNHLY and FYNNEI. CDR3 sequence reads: CASRDGTGLQETQYF. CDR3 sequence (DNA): TGTGCCAGCAGGGATGGGACAGGGCTCCAAGAGACCCAGTACTTC.

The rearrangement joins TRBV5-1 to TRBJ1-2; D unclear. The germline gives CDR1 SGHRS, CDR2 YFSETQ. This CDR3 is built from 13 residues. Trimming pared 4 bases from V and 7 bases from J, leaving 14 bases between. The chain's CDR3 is CASSLGSPGGYTF. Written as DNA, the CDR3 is TGCGCCAGCAGCCTAGGGTCCCCGGGTGGCTACACCTTC.

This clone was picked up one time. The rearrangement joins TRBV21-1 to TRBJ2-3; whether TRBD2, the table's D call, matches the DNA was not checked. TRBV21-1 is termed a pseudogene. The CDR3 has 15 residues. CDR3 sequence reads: CASSEPGGPGDTQYF. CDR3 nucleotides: TGTGCCAGCAGCGAGCCGGGAGGGCCAGGGGATACGCAGTATTTT.

CDR3 amino acids: CASSPDRKGYTF. DNA for the CDR3: TGTGCCAGCAGCCCAGACAGAAAGGGCTACACCTTC. This rearrangement joins TRBV12-3 or TRBV12-4 to TRBJ1-2, with D perhaps TRBD1 (5 bases). V was shortened by 6 bases and J by 8 bases, with 13 bases between the two germline ends. CDR3 length: 12 amino acids.

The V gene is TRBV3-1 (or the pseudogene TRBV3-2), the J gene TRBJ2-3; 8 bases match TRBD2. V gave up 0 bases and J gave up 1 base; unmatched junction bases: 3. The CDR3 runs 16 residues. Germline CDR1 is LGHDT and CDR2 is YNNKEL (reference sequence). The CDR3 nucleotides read TGTGCCAGCAGCCAAGAAGCGGGAGCCCGCACAGATACGCAGTATTTT. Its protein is CASSQEAGARTDTQYF.

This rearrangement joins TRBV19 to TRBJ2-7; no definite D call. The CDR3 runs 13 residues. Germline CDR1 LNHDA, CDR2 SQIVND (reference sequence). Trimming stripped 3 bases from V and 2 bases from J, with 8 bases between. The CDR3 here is CASSITFTYEQYF. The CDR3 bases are TGTGCCAGTAGTATTACATTCACCTACGAGCAGTACTTC.

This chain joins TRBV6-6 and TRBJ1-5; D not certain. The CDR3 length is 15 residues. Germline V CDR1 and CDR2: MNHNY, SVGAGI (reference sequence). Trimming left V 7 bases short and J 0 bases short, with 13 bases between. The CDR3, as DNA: TGTGCCAGCATTCTCGGAGTCCGTAGCAATCAGCCCCAGCATTTT. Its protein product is CASILGVRSNQPQHF.

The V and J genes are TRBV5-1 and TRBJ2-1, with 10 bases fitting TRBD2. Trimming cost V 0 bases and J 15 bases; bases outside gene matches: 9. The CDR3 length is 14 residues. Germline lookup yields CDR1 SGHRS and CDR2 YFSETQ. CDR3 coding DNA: TGCGCCAGCAGCTTGGGACTAGCGGGCTTAAGCCCGTTCTTC. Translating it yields CASSLGLAGLSPFF.

CDR3 DNA: TGCGCCAGCAGCCAAGCACTAGCGGTTGGATACGAGCAGTACTTC. Its translation: CASSQALAVGYEQYF. The chain couples TRBV4-1 to TRBJ2-7, with TRBD2 matching 8 bases. This CDR3 spans 15 amino acids. V lost 1 base to trimming and J lost 4 bases; unmatched junction nucleotides: 6. Germline CDR1 is MGHRA and CDR2 is YSYEKL.

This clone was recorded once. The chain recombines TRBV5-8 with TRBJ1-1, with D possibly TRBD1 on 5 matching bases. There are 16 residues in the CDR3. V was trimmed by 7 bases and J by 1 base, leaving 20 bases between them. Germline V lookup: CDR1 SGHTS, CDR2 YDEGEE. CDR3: CASGLVGTAPNTEAFF. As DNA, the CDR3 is TGTGCCAGCGGCCTGGTGGGGACGGCTCCGAACACTGAAGCTTTCTTT.

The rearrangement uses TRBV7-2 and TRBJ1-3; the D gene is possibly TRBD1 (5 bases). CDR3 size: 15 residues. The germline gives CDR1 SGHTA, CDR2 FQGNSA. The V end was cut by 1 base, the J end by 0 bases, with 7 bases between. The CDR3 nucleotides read TGTGCCAGCAGCTTAGACAGGCCCTCTGGAAACACCATATATTTT. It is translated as CASSLDRPSGNTIYF. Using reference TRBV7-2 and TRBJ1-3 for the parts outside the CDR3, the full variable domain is GAGVSQSPSNKVTEKGKDVELRCDPISGHTALYWYRQSLGQGLEFLIYFQGNSAPDKSGLPSDRFSAERTGGSVSTLTIQRTQQEDSAVYLCASSLDRPSGNTIYFGEGSWLTVV.

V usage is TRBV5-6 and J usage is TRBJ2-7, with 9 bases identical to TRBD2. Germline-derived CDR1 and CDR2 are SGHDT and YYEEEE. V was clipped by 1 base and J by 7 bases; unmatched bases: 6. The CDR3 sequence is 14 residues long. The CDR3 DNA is TGTGCCAGCAGCTTGACTAGCGGGTCTATAGAGCAGTACTTC. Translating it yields CASSLTSGSIEQYF.

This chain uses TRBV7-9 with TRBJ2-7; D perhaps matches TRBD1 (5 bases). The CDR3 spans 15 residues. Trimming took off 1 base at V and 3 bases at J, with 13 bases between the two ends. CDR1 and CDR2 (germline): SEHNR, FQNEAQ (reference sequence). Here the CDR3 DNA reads TGTGCCAGCAGCTTAGACAAGGGGTTTGGCTACGAGCAGTACTTC. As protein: CASSLDKGFGYEQYF.

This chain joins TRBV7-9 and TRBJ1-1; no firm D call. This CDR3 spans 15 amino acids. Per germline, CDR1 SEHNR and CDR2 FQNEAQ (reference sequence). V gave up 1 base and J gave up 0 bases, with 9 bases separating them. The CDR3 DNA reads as TGTGCCAGCAGCTTAGACGGCAGCATGAACACTGAAGCTTTCTTT. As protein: CASSLDGSMNTEAFF.

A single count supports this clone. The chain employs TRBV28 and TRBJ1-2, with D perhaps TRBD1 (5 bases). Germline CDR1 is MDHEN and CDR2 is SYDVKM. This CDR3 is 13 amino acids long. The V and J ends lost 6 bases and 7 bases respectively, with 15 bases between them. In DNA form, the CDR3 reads TGTGCCAGCAGCCCACAGGTTGTGGGTGGCTACACCTTC. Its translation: CASSPQVVGGYTF.

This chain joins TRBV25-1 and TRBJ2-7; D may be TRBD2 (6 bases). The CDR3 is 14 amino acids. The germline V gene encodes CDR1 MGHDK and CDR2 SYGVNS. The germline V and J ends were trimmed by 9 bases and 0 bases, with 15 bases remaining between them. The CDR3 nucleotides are TGTGCCAGTAGCGCGGGACGCAGCTCCTACGAGCAGTACTTC. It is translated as CASSAGRSSYEQYF.

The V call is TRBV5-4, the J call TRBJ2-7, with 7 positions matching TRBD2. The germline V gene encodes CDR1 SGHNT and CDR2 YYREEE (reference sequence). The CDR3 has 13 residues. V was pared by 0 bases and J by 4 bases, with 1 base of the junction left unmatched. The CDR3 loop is CASSLGGGYEQYF. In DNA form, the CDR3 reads TGTGCCAGCAGCTTGGGGGGAGGGTACGAGCAGTACTTC.

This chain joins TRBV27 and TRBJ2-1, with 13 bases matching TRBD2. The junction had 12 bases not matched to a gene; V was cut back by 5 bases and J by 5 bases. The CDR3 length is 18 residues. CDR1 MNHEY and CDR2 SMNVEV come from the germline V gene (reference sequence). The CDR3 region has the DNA TGTGCCAGCAGTCCCCGGACTAGCGGGAGCCCCATCCACAATGAGCAGTTCTTC. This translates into CASSPRTSGSPIHNEQFF.

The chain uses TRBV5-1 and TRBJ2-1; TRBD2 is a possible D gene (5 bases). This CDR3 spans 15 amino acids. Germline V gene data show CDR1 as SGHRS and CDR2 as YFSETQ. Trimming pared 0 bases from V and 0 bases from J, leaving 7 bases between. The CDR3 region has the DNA TGCGCCAGCAGCTTGGAGGGAGTCTCCTACAATGAGCAGTTCTTC. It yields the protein CASSLEGVSYNEQFF.